This section outlines one T cell receptor beta chain sequence together with its context. V dropped 2 bases and J dropped 6 bases, with 16 bases sitting between them. This CDR3 has 14 amino acids. Germline V CDR1 and CDR2: SQVTM, ANQGSEA. This sample is part of a study of breast tumors, draining lymph nodes, adjacent tissues. Breast cancer patients provided tissue from their axillary draining lymph nodes. TCRdb called the multiplex PCR reads again in MiXCR, with one record for every CDR3 protein. The profile covers about 140,000 distinct CDR3 sequences, with more than 20% appearing a single time and under 3% taken by the ten largest.

The chain has TRBV29-1 and TRBJ2-5; weak D call: TRBD2 (7 bases). This sequence was found in a female donor with breast cancer. Some clones in this sample may be carry-over from other donors' samples. The sample was axillary lymph node tissue. CDR3 bases: TGCAGCGTTGAAAGGGGGGAGGGCTGGCAGACCCAGTACTTC. Its translation is CSVERGEGWQTQYF. The full variable domain, in which reference TRBV29-1 and TRBJ2-5 provide the parts outside the CDR3, is SAVISQKPSRDICQRGTSLTIQCQVDSQVTMMFWYRQQPGQSLTLIATANQGSEATYESGFVIDKFPISRPNLTFSTLTVSNMSPEDSSIYLCSVERGEGWQTQYFGPGTRLLVL.